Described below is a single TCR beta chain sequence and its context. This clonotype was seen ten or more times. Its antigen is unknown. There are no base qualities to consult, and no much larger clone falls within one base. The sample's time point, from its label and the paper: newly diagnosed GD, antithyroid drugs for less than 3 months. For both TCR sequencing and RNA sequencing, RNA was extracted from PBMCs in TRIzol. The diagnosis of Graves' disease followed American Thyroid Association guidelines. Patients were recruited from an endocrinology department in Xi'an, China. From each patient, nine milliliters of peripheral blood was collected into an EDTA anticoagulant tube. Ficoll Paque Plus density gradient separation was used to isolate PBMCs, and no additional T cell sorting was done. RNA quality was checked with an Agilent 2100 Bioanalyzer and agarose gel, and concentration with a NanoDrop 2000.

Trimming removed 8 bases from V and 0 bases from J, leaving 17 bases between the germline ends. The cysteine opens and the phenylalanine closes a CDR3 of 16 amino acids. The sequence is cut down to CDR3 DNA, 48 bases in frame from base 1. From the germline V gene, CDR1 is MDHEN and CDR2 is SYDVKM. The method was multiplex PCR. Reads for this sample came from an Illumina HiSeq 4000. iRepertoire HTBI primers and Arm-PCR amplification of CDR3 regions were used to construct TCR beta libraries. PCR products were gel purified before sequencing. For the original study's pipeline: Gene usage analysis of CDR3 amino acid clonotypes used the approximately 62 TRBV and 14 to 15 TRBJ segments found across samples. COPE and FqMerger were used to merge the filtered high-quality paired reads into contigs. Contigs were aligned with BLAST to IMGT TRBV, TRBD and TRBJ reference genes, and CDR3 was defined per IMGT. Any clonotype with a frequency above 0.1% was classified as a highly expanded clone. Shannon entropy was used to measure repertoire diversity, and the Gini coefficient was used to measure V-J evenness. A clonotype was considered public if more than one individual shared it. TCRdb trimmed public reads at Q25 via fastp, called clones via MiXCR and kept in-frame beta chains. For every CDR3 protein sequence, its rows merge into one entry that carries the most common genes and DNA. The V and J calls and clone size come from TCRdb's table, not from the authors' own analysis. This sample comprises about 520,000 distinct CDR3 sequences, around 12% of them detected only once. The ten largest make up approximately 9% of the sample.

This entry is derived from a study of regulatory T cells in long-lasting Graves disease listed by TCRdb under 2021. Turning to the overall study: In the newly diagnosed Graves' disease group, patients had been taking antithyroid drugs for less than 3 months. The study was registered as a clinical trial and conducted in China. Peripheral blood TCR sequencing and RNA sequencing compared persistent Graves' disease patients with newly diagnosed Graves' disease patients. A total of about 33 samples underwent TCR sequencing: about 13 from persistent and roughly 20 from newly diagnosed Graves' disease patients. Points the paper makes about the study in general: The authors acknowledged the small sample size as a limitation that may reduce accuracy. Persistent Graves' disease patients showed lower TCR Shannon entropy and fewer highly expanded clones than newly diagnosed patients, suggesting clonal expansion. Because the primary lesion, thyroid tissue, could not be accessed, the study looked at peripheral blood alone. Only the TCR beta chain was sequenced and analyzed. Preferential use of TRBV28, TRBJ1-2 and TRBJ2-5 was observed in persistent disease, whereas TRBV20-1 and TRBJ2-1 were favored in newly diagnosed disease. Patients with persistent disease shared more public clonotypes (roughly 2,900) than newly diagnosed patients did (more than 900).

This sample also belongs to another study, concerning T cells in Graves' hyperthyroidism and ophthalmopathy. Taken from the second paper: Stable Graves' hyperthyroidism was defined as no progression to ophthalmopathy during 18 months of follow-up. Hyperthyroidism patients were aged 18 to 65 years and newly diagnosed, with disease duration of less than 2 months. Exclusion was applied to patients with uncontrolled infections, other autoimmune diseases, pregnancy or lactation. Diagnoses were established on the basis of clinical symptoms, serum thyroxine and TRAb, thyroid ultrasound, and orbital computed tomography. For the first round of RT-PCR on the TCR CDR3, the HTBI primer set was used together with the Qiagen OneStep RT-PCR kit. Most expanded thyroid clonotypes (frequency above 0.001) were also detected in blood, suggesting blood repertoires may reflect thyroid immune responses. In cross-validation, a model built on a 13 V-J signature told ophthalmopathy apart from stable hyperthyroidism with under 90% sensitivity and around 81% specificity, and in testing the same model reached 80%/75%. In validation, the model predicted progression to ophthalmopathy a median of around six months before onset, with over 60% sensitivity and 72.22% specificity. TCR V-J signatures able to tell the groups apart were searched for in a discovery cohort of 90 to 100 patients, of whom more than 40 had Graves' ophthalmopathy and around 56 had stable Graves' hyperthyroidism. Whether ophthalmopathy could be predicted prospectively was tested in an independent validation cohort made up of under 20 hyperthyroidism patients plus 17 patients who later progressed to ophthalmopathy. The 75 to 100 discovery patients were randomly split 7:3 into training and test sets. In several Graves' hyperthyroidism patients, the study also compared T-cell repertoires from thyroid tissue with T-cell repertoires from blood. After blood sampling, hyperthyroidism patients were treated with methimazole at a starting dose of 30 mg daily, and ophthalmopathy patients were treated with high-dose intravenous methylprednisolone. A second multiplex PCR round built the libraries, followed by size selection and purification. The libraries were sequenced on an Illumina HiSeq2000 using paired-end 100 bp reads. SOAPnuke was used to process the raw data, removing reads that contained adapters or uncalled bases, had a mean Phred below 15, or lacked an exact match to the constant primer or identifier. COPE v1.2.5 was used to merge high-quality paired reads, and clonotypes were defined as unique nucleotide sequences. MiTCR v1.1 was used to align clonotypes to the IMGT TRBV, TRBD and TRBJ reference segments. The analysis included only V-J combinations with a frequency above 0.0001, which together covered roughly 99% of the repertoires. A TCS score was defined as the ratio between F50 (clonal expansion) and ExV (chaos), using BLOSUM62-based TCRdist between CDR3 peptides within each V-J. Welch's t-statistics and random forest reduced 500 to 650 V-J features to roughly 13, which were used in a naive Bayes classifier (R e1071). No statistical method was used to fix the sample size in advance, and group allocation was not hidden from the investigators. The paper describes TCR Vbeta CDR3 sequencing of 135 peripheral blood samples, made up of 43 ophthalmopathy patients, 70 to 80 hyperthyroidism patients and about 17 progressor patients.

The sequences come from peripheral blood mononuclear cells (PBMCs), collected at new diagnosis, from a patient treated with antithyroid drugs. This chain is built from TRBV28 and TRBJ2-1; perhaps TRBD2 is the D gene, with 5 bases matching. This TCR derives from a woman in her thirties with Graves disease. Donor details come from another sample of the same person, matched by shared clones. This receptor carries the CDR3 CASSIIGGASYNEQFF. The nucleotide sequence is TGTGCCAGCTCAATTATAGGAGGAGCCTCCTACAATGAGCAGTTCTTC.